The present entry profiles one TCR beta chain with its context. This entry is derived from a study of shared clonotypes between healthy human individuals. This CDR3 contains 13 residues. In germline, CDR1 is LNHDA, CDR2 SQIVND (reference sequence). V dropped 7 bases and J dropped 3; count of bases not matched to a gene: 4. The protocol was immunoSEQ multiplex PCR, while the TCRdb copy is restricted to in-frame clones and leaves out a portion. The table lists more than 2 million clones, 80% to 95% of them singletons. Naive CD8 isolation took CD45RO-negative cells positively selected for CCR7 and excluded terminally differentiated effector memory CD45RA+ cells.

Sample: naive CD8+ T cells from PBMCs. The receptor was derived from a man younger than 30 in good health. Some clones in this sample may be carry-over from other donors' samples. The chain couples TRBV19 to TRBJ2-7; 9 positions match TRBD1. CDR3 protein: CASKGQGIYEQYF. Here the CDR3 DNA reads TGTGCCAGTAAAGGACAGGGGATCTACGAGCAGTACTTC.